The 2 T cell receptor beta chains reported below all come from one sample, sequenced in a study of cytomegalovirus exposure and HLA in healthy donors. The PCR contained 60 Vbeta and 13 Jbeta primers. The table came from immunoSEQ multiplex PCR; TCRdb's copy has only in-frame clones and leaves some out. The sample lists 100,000 to 150,000 clones, around 72% occurring once. Sequencing was carried out using PBMCs. The receptors stem from a man aged 25 to 40 in good health and CMV-seronegative.

V gene TRBV5-1 combines with J gene TRBJ1-4, with 7 nucleotides matching TRBD1. The V gene end was trimmed by 3 bases and the J gene end by 5 bases; junction bases not matched to a gene: 4. The germline CDR1 and CDR2 sequences are SGHRS and YFSETQ. The CDR3 runs 14 residues. CDR3 loop: CASSWTGLNEKLFF. The CDR3 region has the DNA TGCGCCAGCAGCTGGACAGGTTTAAATGAAAAACTGTTTTTT.

This CDR3 reads CTSSQDSQSNQPQHF. The CDR3 DNA sequence: TGCACCAGCAGCCAAGATTCCCAGAGCAATCAGCCCCAGCATTTT. The chain combines TRBV1 with TRBJ1-5; TRBD1, the table's D call, was not compared with the DNA. TRBV1 is labeled a pseudogene. CDR3 length: 15 residues.